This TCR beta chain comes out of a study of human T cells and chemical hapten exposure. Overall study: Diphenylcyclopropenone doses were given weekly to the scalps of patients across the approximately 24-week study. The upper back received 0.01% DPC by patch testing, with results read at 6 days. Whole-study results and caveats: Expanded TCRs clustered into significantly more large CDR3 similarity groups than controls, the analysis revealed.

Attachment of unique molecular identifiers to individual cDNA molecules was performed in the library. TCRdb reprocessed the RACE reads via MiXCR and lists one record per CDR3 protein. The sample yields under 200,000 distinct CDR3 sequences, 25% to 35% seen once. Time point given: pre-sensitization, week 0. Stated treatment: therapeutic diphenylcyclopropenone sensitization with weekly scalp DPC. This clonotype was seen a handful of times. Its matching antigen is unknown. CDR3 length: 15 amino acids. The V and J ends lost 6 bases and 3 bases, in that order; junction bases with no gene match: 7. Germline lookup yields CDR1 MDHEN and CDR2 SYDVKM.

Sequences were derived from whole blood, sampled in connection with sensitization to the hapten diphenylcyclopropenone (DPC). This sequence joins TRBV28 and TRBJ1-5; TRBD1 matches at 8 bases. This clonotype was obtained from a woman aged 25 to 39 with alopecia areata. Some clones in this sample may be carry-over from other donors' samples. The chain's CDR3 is CASSWDRRNNQPQHF. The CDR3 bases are TGTGCCAGCAGCTGGGACAGGAGAAACAATCAGCCCCAGCATTTT. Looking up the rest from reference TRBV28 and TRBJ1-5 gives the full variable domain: DVKVTQSSRYLVKRTGEKVFLECVQDMDHENMFWYRQDPGLGLRLIYFSYDVKMKEKGDIPEGYSVSREKKERFSLILESASTNQTSMYLCASSWDRRNNQPQHFGDGTRLSIL.